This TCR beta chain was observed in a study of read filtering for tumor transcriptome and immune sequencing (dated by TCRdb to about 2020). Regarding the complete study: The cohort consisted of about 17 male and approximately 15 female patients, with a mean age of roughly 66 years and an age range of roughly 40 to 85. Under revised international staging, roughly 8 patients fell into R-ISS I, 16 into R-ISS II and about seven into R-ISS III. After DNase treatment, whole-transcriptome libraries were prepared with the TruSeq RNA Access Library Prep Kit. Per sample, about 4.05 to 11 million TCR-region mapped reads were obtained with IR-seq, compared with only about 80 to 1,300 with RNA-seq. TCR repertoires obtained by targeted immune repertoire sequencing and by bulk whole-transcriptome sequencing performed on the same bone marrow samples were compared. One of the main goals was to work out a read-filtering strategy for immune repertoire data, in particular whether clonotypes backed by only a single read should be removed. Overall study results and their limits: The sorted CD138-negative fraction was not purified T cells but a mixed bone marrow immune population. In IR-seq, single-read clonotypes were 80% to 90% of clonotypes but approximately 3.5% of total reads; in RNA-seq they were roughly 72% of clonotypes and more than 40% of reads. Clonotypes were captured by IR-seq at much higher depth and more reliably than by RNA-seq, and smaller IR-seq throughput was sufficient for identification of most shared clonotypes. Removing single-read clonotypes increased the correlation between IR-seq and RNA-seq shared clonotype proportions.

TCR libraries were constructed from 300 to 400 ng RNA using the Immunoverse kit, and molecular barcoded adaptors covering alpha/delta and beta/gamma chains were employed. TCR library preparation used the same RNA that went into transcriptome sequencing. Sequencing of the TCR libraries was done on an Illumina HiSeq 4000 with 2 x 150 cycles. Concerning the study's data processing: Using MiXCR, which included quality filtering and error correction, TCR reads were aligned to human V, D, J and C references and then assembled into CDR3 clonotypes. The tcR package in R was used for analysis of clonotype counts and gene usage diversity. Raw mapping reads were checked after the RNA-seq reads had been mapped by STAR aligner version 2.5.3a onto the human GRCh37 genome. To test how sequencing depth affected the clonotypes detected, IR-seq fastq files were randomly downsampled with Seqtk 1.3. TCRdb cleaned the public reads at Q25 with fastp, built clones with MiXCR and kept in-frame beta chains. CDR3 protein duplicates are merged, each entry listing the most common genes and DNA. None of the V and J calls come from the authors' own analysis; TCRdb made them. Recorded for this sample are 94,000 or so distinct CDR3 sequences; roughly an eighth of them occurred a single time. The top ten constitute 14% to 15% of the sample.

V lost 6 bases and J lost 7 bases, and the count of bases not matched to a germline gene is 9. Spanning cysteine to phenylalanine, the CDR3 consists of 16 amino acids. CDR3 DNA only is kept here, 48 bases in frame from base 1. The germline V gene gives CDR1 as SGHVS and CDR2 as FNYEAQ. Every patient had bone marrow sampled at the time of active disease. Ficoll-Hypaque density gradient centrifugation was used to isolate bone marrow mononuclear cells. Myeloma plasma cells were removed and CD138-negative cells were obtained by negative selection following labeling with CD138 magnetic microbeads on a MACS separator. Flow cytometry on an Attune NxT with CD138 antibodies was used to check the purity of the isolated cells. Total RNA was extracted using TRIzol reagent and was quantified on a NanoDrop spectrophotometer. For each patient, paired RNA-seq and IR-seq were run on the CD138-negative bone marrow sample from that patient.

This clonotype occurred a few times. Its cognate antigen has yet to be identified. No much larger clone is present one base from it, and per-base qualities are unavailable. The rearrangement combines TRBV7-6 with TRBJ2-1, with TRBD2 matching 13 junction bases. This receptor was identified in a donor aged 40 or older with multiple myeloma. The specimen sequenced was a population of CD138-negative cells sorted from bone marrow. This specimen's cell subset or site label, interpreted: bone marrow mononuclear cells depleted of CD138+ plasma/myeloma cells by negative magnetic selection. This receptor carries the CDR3 CASRHGLAGDKNEQFF. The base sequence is TGTGCCAGCAGACACGGACTAGCGGGAGATAAGAATGAGCAGTTCTTC.